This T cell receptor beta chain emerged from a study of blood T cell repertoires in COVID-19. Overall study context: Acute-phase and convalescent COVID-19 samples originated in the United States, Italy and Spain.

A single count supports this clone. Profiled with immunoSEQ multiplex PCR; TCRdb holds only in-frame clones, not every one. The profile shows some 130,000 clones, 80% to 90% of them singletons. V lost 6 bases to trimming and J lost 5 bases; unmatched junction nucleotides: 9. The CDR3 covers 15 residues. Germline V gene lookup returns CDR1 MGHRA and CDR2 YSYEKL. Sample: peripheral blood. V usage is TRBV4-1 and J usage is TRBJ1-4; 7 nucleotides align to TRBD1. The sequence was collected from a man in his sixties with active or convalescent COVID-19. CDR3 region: CASRRREGANEKLFF. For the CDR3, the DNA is TGCGCCAGCAGGAGGCGTGAGGGGGCAAATGAAAAACTGTTTTTT.